A selection of T cell receptor beta chains follows, all from one sample in a study of cytomegalovirus exposure and HLA in healthy donors. This table comes from immunoSEQ multiplex PCR, and its TCRdb copy is limited to in-frame clones, with some not included. The sample lists roughly 120,000 clones, more than 75% occurring once. Specimen: PBMCs. Every receptor here comes from an older woman in good health and CMV-seropositive. CDR3s include the opening cysteine and the closing phenylalanine or tryptophan. D genes are given only for firm matches. Clone size is shown for a subset of rows, as once, few, many or a class of expanded clone.

abundance,d_gene,v_gene,j_gene,CDR3nt,CDR3aa
NA,TRBD2,TRBV25-1,TRBJ2-3,TGTGCCAGCAGCCACCCGAGCGGGGGGGCAGATACGCAGTATTTT,CASSHPSGGADTQYF
NA,TRBD2,TRBV10-3,TRBJ2-1,TGTGCCATCAGTGGCGGTGCGGGAGTCTTATCCTACAATGAGCAGTTCTTC,CAISGGAGVLSYNEQFF
few,TRBD1,TRBV4-1,TRBJ1-5,TGCGCCAGCAGCCAAGAGGCAGGGGGCTTTAGGCAGCCCCAGCATTTT,CASSQEAGGFRQPQHF
NA,TRBD1,TRBV6-5,TRBJ2-1,TGTGCCAGCAGTTCGGACAGGGGGTTTTACAATGAGCAGTTCTTC,CASSSDRGFYNEQFF
NA,NA,TRBV30,TRBJ1-5,TGTGCCTGGAGTATCGGGGGGGCTGGCAATCAGCCCCAGCATTTT,CAWSIGGAGNQPQHF
NA,TRBD1,TRBV7-2,TRBJ1-1,TGTGCCAGCAGCTTCAGCGGGACAGGGGGCGCCCGGACTGAAGCTTTCTTT,CASSFSGTGGARTEAFF
NA,NA,TRBV2,TRBJ1-6,TGTGCCAGCAGGGACGGGGCACCCCTCCACTTT,CASRDGAPLHF
NA,NA,TRBV6-5,TRBJ1-2,TGTGCCAGCAGTTACTCCTCCGGGGATGGTGGCTACACCTTC,CASSYSSGDGGYTF
NA,NA,TRBV7-2,TRBJ1-5,TGTGCCAGCAAATGGACTAGCGGTAGCAATCAGCCCCAGCATTTT,CASKWTSGSNQPQHF
NA,TRBD2,TRBV4-3,TRBJ2-3,TGCGCCAGCAGCAAAGATATGCGACTAGCGGGATACACAGATACGCAGTATTTT,CASSKDMRLAGYTDTQYF
once,NA,TRBV9,TRBJ1-2,TGTGCCAGCAGCGTAGAAGACAGTCACTATGGCTACACCTTC,CASSVEDSHYGYTF
few,TRBD1,TRBV15,TRBJ2-7,TGTGCCACCAGCAGGGGTCTATTGGGCAGGGGGCCCTTGAGCTCCTACGAGCAGTACTTC,CATSRGLLGRGPLSSYEQYF
NA,NA,TRBV9,TRBJ2-3,TGTGCCAGCAGCGAGGGGGAAAGCACAGATACGCAGTATTTT,CASSEGESTDTQYF
NA,TRBD2,TRBV5-1,TRBJ2-3,TGCGCCAGCAGCCGCCTAGCGGGGAGCACAGATACGCAGTATTTT,CASSRLAGSTDTQYF
NA,NA,TRBV7-6,TRBJ2-7,TGTGCCAGCAGCTTAAGGCCTAGGGAGACCTACGAGCAGTACTTC,CASSLRPRETYEQYF
few,TRBD1,TRBV7-9,TRBJ2-7,TGTGCCAGCAGCGGCCGGGACAGGTCCCACGAGCAGTACTTC,CASSGRDRSHEQYF
NA,NA,TRBV7-2,TRBJ2-3,TGTGCCAGCAGTCGGGAGAACACAGATACGCAGTATTTT,CASSRENTDTQYF
NA,TRBD1,TRBV4-3,TRBJ1-2,TGCGCCAGCAGCCACGGGGACAGCTCACGGTATGGCTACACCTTC,CASSHGDSSRYGYTF
NA,NA,TRBV12-5,TRBJ1-5,TGTGCTAGTCGTGCCAAAGCAGAGCGAGAGAAGCCCCAGCATTTT,CASRAKAEREKPQHF
NA,TRBD1,TRBV5-4,TRBJ2-7,TGTGCCAGCAGCCCGCCGGGACAGGGTCGCCTCGAGCAGTACTTC,CASSPPGQGRLEQYF
NA,NA,TRBV6-5,TRBJ2-7,TGTGCCAGCAGATATAGCGAAGGAAGAGCCGAGCAGTACTTC,CASRYSEGRAEQYF
NA,NA,TRBV7-2,TRBJ1-6,TGTGCCAGCAGCTTAGAGGGGACTCTCTATAATTCACCCCTCCACTTT,CASSLEGTLYNSPLHF
NA,TRBD1,TRBV9,TRBJ1-1,TGTGCCAGCAGAGCCGGGACAGGGGCAAGCACTGAAGCTTTCTTT,CASRAGTGASTEAFF
NA,NA,TRBV5-8,TRBJ2-7,TGTGCCAGCAGCTTGTTCGAGGGCTCCTACGAGCAGTACTTC,CASSLFEGSYEQYF
NA,TRBD1,TRBV5-1,TRBJ2-1,TGCGCCAGCAGCTTGGTTACGGGACAGGTGAACAATGAGCAGTTCTTC,CASSLVTGQVNNEQFF
NA,NA,TRBV19,TRBJ2-7,TGTGCCAGTAGTATCGGGACAAACTCCTACGAGCAGTACTTC,CASSIGTNSYEQYF